These 26 T cell receptor beta chains were all obtained from the same sample, sequenced in a study of T-cell memory formation after mild COVID-19. Via MiXCR, TCRdb re-called the 5' RACE reads, giving one row per CDR3 protein. The sample consists of more than 100,000 distinct CDR3 sequences, approximately 15% of them appearing once. The sequencing input was PBMCs or a T cell subset sorted from them (not recorded which). These TCRs come from a man aged 18 to 30 who had mild COVID-19 (a few samples of this study predate the infection). Cell type and time point are not known.

This clonotype was counted only a few times. This rearrangement joins TRBV5-1 to TRBJ1-1, with a weak D call TRBD1 (5 bases). Germline V lookup: CDR1 SGHRS, CDR2 YFSETQ. V shed 4 bases and J shed 5 bases, with 15 bases lying between them. The CDR3 totals 14 residues. CDR3 in DNA: TGCGCCAGCAGCCCTGCAGGGATCGGAACTGAAGCTTTCTTT. Translating it yields CASSPAGIGTEAFF.

The rearrangement joins TRBV7-2 to TRBJ2-5; possibly TRBD2 for D (6 bases). The ends were cut back, 8 bases at V and 1 base at J, with 11 bases in the middle. The CDR3 has 13 amino acids. CDR1 and CDR2 from the germline V gene are SGHTA and FQGNSA. The CDR3, as DNA: TGTGCCAGCCGCGGGGCAGGCCAAGAGACCCAGTACTTC. Its translation: CASRGAGQETQYF.

This rearrangement joins TRBV11-3 to TRBJ2-2; 8 positions match TRBD2. CDR1 and CDR2 (germline): SGHNT, YENEEA. After removal of 5 bases from V and 7 bases from J, the junction contained 6 bases not matched to a gene. This CDR3 is built from 14 residues. In DNA form, the CDR3 reads TGTGCCAGCAGCCCGGGAGGGGTGAACGGGGAGCTGTTTTTT. Translated, it gives CASSPGGVNGELFF.

This clonotype was seen only a few times. V gene TRBV6-5 combines with J gene TRBJ2-4; D is possibly TRBD1 (7 bases). From germline, CDR1 is MNHEY and CDR2 SVGAGI. The V gene lost 7 bases and the J gene lost 6 bases, with 13 bases spanning the gap. The CDR3 sequence is 13 residues long. CDR3 in DNA: TGTGCCAGCACCCCAGGGGGAGGAAACATTCAGTACTTC. This translates into CASTPGGGNIQYF.

The sample holds a few counts of this clonotype. The V and J genes are TRBV7-6 and TRBJ2-1; D possibly matches TRBD1 or TRBD2 (5 bases each). The CDR3 runs 15 residues. The V end lost 1 base, the J end lost 9 bases, and 16 bases lay between the germline ends. Germline V gene data show CDR1 as SGHVS and CDR2 as FNYEAQ. CDR3 protein: CASSLVGPIDGEQFF. CDR3 bases: TGTGCCAGCAGCTTAGTGGGACCGATAGACGGTGAGCAGTTCTTC. Supplemented by reference TRBV7-6 and TRBJ2-1, the full variable domain reads GAGVSQSPRYKVTKRGQDVALRCDPISGHVSLYWYRQALGQGPEFLTYFNYEAQQDKSGLPNDRFSAERPEGSISTLTIQRTEQRDSAMYRCASSLVGPIDGEQFFGPGTRLTVL.

This chain connects TRBV5-1 to TRBJ2-7; D not certain. There are 13 residues in the CDR3. Germline CDR1 reads SGHRS; CDR2 reads YFSETQ. V was pared by 0 bases and J by 4 bases, with 8 bases between. The CDR3 loop reads CASSLAQTYEQYF. For the CDR3, the DNA is TGCGCCAGCAGCTTGGCACAGACATACGAGCAGTACTTC.

The rearrangement uses TRBV6-5 and TRBJ1-2; D uncertain. The CDR3 consists of 12 residues. CDR1 is MNHEY and CDR2 is SVGAGI in the germline V gene. V dropped 2 bases and J dropped 5 bases, with 6 bases sitting between them. The CDR3 sequence: CASSYTGYGYTF. CDR3 DNA sequence: TGTGCCAGCAGTTACACGGGTTATGGCTACACCTTC.

The genes are TRBV5-1 and TRBJ1-2, with 10 bases fitting TRBD1. Looked up from germline, CDR1 is SGHRS and CDR2 is YFSETQ. The length of the CDR3 is 14 residues. J was trimmed by 4 bases and V by 4 bases; bases with no gene match: 4. CDR3 DNA sequence: TGCGCCAGCAGCCGGGACAGGGGCGTCTATGGCTACACCTTC. Translation: CASSRDRGVYGYTF. The full variable domain, completed using reference TRBV5-1 and TRBJ1-2, is KAGVTQTPRYLIKTRGQQVTLSCSPISGHRSVSWYQQTPGQGLQFLFEYFSETQRNKGNFPGRFSGRQFSNSRSEMNVSTLELGDSALYLCASSRDRGVYGYTFGSGTRLTVV.

The chain employs TRBV5-4 and TRBJ2-7, with D maybe TRBD1 (5 bases). V was clipped by 6 bases and J by 5 bases, with 18 bases between them. Germline V lookup: CDR1 SGHNT, CDR2 YYREEE (reference sequence). The CDR3 length is 14 residues. The CDR3 region is CASNPGHTRDEQYF. CDR3 nucleotides: TGTGCCAGCAATCCCGGACATACAAGGGACGAGCAGTACTTC.

This clonotype was seen a handful of times. Compared with germline, one end of the junction differs, possibly owing to a read error. This chain links TRBV6-6 with TRBJ2-3, with 9 bases aligning to TRBD2. Germline loops: CDR1 MNHNY, CDR2 SVGAGI (reference sequence). The CDR3 is 14 amino acids. The CDR3 DNA reads TGTGCCAGCATCATAGGGACTAGCAGAGATACGCAGTATTTT. Residues: CASIIGTSRDTQYF.

The J gene is TRBJ2-3, the V gene TRBV4-1, with 10 bases identical to TRBD2. CDR1 is MGHRA, CDR2 YSYEKL, per germline. The CDR3 contains 16 residues. Losses at the gene ends were 1 base for V and 1 base for J; bases not matched to a gene: 2. CDR3 bases: TGCGCCAGCAGCCAAGGAGGACTAGCGGGCACAGATACGCAGTATTTT. It codes for CASSQGGLAGTDTQYF.

This clonotype has just a few counts. The rearrangement links TRBV3-1 to TRBJ1-5; no clear D gene. The V end lost 1 base, the J end lost 4 bases, and 2 bases lay between the germline ends. The CDR3 contains 12 residues. Germline assignment: CDR1 LGHDT and CDR2 YNNKEL (reference sequence). The CDR3, as DNA: TGTGCCAGCAGCCAAGCGAATCAGCCCCAGCATTTT. Translation: CASSQANQPQHF. Full variable domain (rest looked up from reference TRBV3-1 and TRBJ1-5): DTAVSQTPKYLVTQMGNDKSIKCEQNLGHDTMYWYKQDSKKFLKIMFSYNNKELIINETVPNRFSPKSPDKAHLNLHINSLELGDSAVYFCASSQANQPQHFGDGTRLSIL.

The V gene is TRBV3-1, the J gene TRBJ1-1; 9 nucleotides agree with TRBD1. The trim removed 3 bases at V and 4 bases at J, leaving 3 bases unmatched. The CDR3 runs to 14 residues. From germline, CDR1 is LGHDT and CDR2 YNNKEL (reference sequence). CDR3 protein: CASSQTGGSTEAFF. The CDR3 DNA is TGTGCCAGCAGCCAGACAGGGGGATCCACTGAAGCTTTCTTT.

This clonotype was recorded a few times. The junction departs from germline at one end; a sequencing error may be responsible. The CDR3 nucleotides read TGTGCCAGCAGCCTAGAGGGGGATCTCTCTGAGCAGTTCTTC. Encoded protein: CASSLEGDLSEQFF. The chain joins TRBV11-3 to TRBJ2-1; possibly TRBD1 for D (6 bases). Germline values: CDR1 SGHNT, CDR2 YENEEA. This CDR3 has 14 residues.

This chain connects TRBV10-3 to TRBJ2-7; 8 bases align to TRBD1. This CDR3 spans 13 amino acids. Germline V gives CDR1 ENHRY, CDR2 SYGVKD. V lost 6 bases, J lost 5 bases, and 6 bases stayed unmatched. The CDR3 nucleotides read TGTGCCATCAGAGGACAGGGATCCAACGAGCAGTACGTC. The encoded protein is CAIRGQGSNEQYV.

The chain is built from TRBV20-1 and TRBJ2-3; the D gene is possibly TRBD2 (6 bases). Germline V CDR1 and CDR2: DFQATT, SNEGSKA (reference sequence). The CDR3 length is 15 residues. The V gene lost 6 bases and the J gene lost 0 bases, with 16 bases spanning the gap. The CDR3: CSAVGRGSSTDTQYF. The CDR3 DNA follows: TGCAGTGCGGTCGGGCGGGGATCTAGCACAGATACGCAGTATTTT.

This clonotype was picked up a small number of times. The V gene is TRBV12-3 or TRBV12-4, the J gene TRBJ2-2; 11 bases agree with TRBD1. Trimming at V came to 6 bases and at J to 3 bases, leaving 15 bases not matched to a gene. CDR3 size: 19 residues. The CDR3 protein is CASSHRRPLGQGDTGELFF. DNA of the CDR3: TGTGCCAGCAGCCACCGACGGCCCCTGGGACAGGGGGACACCGGGGAGCTGTTTTTT.

The V call is TRBV10-3, the J call TRBJ1-1; D possibly corresponds to TRBD1 (5 bases). There are 12 residues in the CDR3. CDR1 is ENHRY and CDR2 is SYGVKD in the germline V gene. Trimming shortened V by 3 bases and J by 5 bases, and 7 bases separated the two germline ends. CDR3 amino acids: CAISDGGTEAFF. CDR3 in DNA: TGTGCCATCAGTGATGGGGGGACTGAAGCTTTCTTT.

This chain joins TRBV29-1 and TRBJ1-1; no reliable D call. The CDR3 totals 11 residues. Trimming removed 7 bases at V and 3 bases at J, with 9 bases between. Germline V CDR1 and CDR2: SQVTM, ANQGSEA. CDR3 in amino acids: CSAGIHTEAFF. CDR3 sequence (DNA): TGCAGCGCCGGAATTCACACTGAAGCTTTCTTT.

There are a few counts of this clonotype. The V gene is TRBV20-1, the J gene TRBJ2-3; tentatively, D is TRBD2 (6 bases). Trimming pared 2 bases from V and 2 bases from J, leaving 20 bases between. Germline lookup yields CDR1 DFQATT and CDR2 SNEGSKA (reference sequence). The CDR3 has 17 amino acids. The CDR3 nucleotides read TGCAGTGCTAGACCCTCCGACTTAGCGGCCTACACAGATACGCAGTATTTT. This codes for CSARPSDLAAYTDTQYF.

The chain uses TRBV4-3 and TRBJ1-5; tentatively, D is TRBD1 (6 bases). This CDR3 spans 17 amino acids. V was pared by 1 base and J by 3 bases, with 16 bases between. Per the germline V gene, CDR1 is LGHNA and CDR2 is YSLEER. The CDR3 loop reads CASSQGSFRGANQPQHF. The DNA for the CDR3 is TGCGCCAGCAGCCAAGGTTCTTTTAGGGGGGCCAATCAGCCCCAGCATTTT.

The genes are TRBV7-2 and TRBJ2-7, with 9 bases that match TRBD1. Germline V gene data show CDR1 as SGHTA and CDR2 as FQGNSA. The V gene end was trimmed by 5 bases and the J gene end by 4 bases; junction bases not matched to a gene: 9. The CDR3 extends over 15 amino acids. CDR3 region: CASSPDRDRAYEQYV. The CDR3, as DNA: TGTGCCAGCAGCCCAGACCGGGACAGGGCATACGAGCAGTACGTC.

This clonotype was seen a handful of times. This chain connects TRBV6-1 to TRBJ2-1, with D perhaps matching TRBD2 (6 bases). Germline assignment: CDR1 MNHNS and CDR2 SASEGT. V dropped 1 base and J dropped 5 bases, with 24 bases sitting between them. The length of the CDR3 is 19 residues. As DNA, the CDR3 is TGTGCCAGCAGTGAAGAACCGGTTGGGACGGAGGGTTGGGACAATGAGCAGTTCTTC. It is translated as CASSEEPVGTEGWDNEQFF.

This clonotype has only a few counts. The gene calls are TRBV4-3 and TRBJ2-6; D ambiguous. Germline values: CDR1 LGHNA, CDR2 YSLEER. Trimming took 0 bases from V and 0 from J, leaving 6 bases between them. CDR3 length equals 16 residues. The DNA of the CDR3 is TGCGCCAGCAGCCAAGATAGGAGCTCTGGGGCCAACGTCCTGACTTTC. Its protein is CASSQDRSSGANVLTF.

V and J are TRBV5-1 and TRBJ1-4; the D gene is possibly TRBD1 (5 bases). The V and J ends lost 4 bases and 5 bases respectively, with 15 bases between them. The CDR3 runs 15 residues. Germline V lookup: CDR1 SGHRS, CDR2 YFSETQ. The CDR3 DNA sequence: TGCGCCAGCAGCCGAGACCCGGGGCCGAATGAAAAACTGTTTTTT. This translates into CASSRDPGPNEKLFF.

This clonotype occurred a few times. The V gene is TRBV10-3, the J gene TRBJ1-2; D is unresolved. Germline assignment: CDR1 ENHRY and CDR2 SYGVKD. Trimming took 6 bases from V and 8 from J, leaving 10 bases between them. The CDR3 consists of 11 residues. The CDR3 region has the DNA TGTGCCATCAGCGCGGGCGGGGGCTACACCTTC. Its protein is CAISAGGGYTF.